Presented here are 12 T cell receptor beta chains from one specimen sequenced in a study of identical twins. Via MiXCR, TCRdb re-called the 5' RACE reads, giving one row per CDR3 protein. The profile shows 400,000 to 550,000 distinct CDR3 sequences, less than 25% of them singletons. These sequences were also reported in another study, on T cells expressing NK-cell markers.

Source material: CD4+ T cells sorted from blood. Receptors originate from a woman between 18 and 30 years old in good health.

This chain connects TRBV3-1 to TRBJ1-6; D call uncertain. The germline CDR1 and CDR2 sequences are LGHDT and YNNKEL (reference sequence). This CDR3 region has 15 residues. V gave up 4 bases and J gave up 10 bases, with 17 bases separating them. CDR3 region: CASSPRGGLASPLHF. The CDR3 nucleotides read TGTGCCAGCAGCCCCCGCGGCGGGTTGGCCTCACCCCTCCACTTT.

The sample holds many counts of this clonotype. The chain joins TRBV12-3 or TRBV12-4 to TRBJ2-7; D is unresolved. V was trimmed by 4 bases and J by 6 bases, leaving 7 bases between them. CDR3 length: 11 residues. CDR3 bases: TGTGCCAGCAGTTGGGGTGGCGAGCAGTACTTC. This gives the protein CASSWGGEQYF.

CDR3 in DNA: TGCAGTGGCAGTCAGGGCCCCTACGAGCAGTACTTC. Residues: CSGSQGPYEQYF. The chain is built from TRBV20-1 and TRBJ2-7, with D perhaps TRBD1 (5 bases). The length of the CDR3 is 12 residues. Germline lookup yields CDR1 DFQATT and CDR2 SNEGSKA (reference sequence). The germline V and J ends were trimmed by 7 bases and 2 bases, with 12 bases remaining between them.

The chain links TRBV11-2 to TRBJ2-5, with D uncertain. The germline V gene encodes CDR1 SGHAT and CDR2 FQNNGV. The CDR3 contains 14 residues. Trimming took off 8 bases at V and 0 bases at J, with 13 bases between the two ends. The CDR3 here is CASSLRANQETQYF. CDR3 DNA sequence: TGTGCCAGCTCATTACGGGCCAACCAAGAGACCCAGTACTTC.

This clonotype has a handful of counts. The V call is TRBV7-8, the J call TRBJ2-5, with D hard to call. From germline, CDR1 is SGHVS and CDR2 FQNEAQ. This CDR3 is built from 12 residues. V lost 3 bases and J lost 3, with 5 bases in between. The CDR3 bases are TGTGCCAGCAGCTTGGTAGAAGAGACCCAGTACTTC. It encodes CASSLVEETQYF. Full variable domain (remainder filled in from reference TRBV7-8 and TRBJ2-5): GAGVSQSPRYKVAKRGQDVALRCDPISGHVSLFWYQQALGQGPEFLTYFQNEAQLDKSGLPSDRFFAERPEGSVSTLKIQRTQQEDSAVYLCASSLVEETQYFGPGTRLLVL.

As to this clonotype: Just one base apart from a much larger clone, this may be a read error. The CDR3 spells CASSLQDYGYTF. In DNA, the CDR3 is TGTGCCAGCAGTTTACAGGACTATGGCTACACCTTC. This chain connects TRBV6-6 to TRBJ1-2, with D maybe TRBD1 (5 bases). The CDR3 is 12 amino acids. V shed 4 bases and J shed 3 bases, with 6 bases lying between them. In germline, CDR1 is MNHNY, CDR2 SVGAGI (reference sequence).

This clonotype was detected only a few times. The genes are TRBV14 and TRBJ2-7; a possible D gene is TRBD2 (5 bases). Germline V gene data show CDR1 as SGHDN and CDR2 as FVKESK. The CDR3 loop spans 15 amino acids. V lost 5 bases to trimming and J lost 3 bases, with 17 bases between them. CDR3 nucleotides: TGTGCCAGCAGCAGTTCCAGCGAGGAGGTCTACGAGCAGTACTTC. It encodes CASSSSSEEVYEQYF.

The chain is built from TRBV7-9 and TRBJ2-7; D gene ambiguous. The CDR3 runs 14 residues. Germline lookup yields CDR1 SEHNR and CDR2 FQNEAQ (reference sequence). V was shortened by 4 bases and J by 2 bases, with 12 bases between the two germline ends. CDR3 nucleotides: TGTGCCAGCAGCTCTTACACAATCCCCTACGAGCAGTACTTC. Amino acid sequence: CASSSYTIPYEQYF.

In its sample, this clonotype was seen a few times. The V and J genes are TRBV11-2 and TRBJ2-4; possible D gene TRBD1, 6 bases. The CDR3 loop spans 15 amino acids. The ends were cut back, 2 bases at V and 1 base at J, with 9 bases in the middle. The germline V gene has CDR1 SGHAT and CDR2 FQNNGV. The CDR3 region is CASSLTGPAKNIQYF. The DNA for the CDR3 is TGTGCCAGCAGCTTAACAGGGCCGGCCAAAAACATTCAGTACTTC.

This clonotype was seen more than once but under ten times. The rearrangement joins TRBV20-1 to TRBJ2-1, with D uncertain. Trimming shortened V by 0 bases and J by 7 bases, and 13 bases separated the two germline ends. The CDR3 loop spans 14 amino acids. The germline V gene has CDR1 DFQATT and CDR2 SNEGSKA (reference sequence). Here the CDR3 DNA reads TGCAGTGCTAGAGAGAAACTGTCGAGAAATGAGCAGTTCTTC. This sequence encodes CSAREKLSRNEQFF.

The gene calls are TRBV3-1 and TRBJ2-2; 9 bases are a match to TRBD1. V was clipped by 1 base and J by 5 bases; unmatched bases: 2. Germline CDR1 LGHDT, CDR2 YNNKEL (reference sequence). This CDR3 is built from 15 residues. The CDR3 here is CASSQAGQGTGELFF. The DNA for the CDR3 is TGTGCCAGCAGCCAAGCCGGACAGGGGACCGGGGAGCTGTTTTTT.

There are a few counts of this clonotype. The V call is TRBV3-1, the J call TRBJ2-1; D gene uncertain. Trimming removed 4 bases from V and 4 bases from J, with 17 bases in between. This CDR3 comprises 16 residues. Germline V gene data show CDR1 as LGHDT and CDR2 as YNNKEL (reference sequence). The CDR3 nucleotides read TGTGCCAGCAGCCCCGGATACTTGACCACTTACAATGAGCAGTTCTTC. Amino acid sequence: CASSPGYLTTYNEQFF.